The text below deals with one TCR beta chain. Its specificity is unknown. This sample was taken from a study of graft-versus-host responses after intestinal transplantation. V lost 3 bases and J lost 11, with 12 bases in between. The CDR3 consists of 12 residues. Germline CDR1 reads SGDLS; CDR2 reads YYNGEE. Sequencing was performed with immunoSEQ multiplex PCR; in TCRdb, only in-frame clones are kept and a portion is missing. The repertoire consists of approximately 130,000 clones, with approximately 92% occurring once and the leading ten covering roughly 0.17%. The chain links TRBV9 to TRBJ2-1; D may be TRBD2 (6 bases). Sequenced material: unstimulated CD4+ T cells sorted from spleen or lymph node cells, taken before intestinal transplant. The clonotype comes from a human donor who received an intestinal transplant. CDR3 nucleotides: TGTGCCAGCAGCGCAGGAGGGACCAAGCAGTTCTTC. Its translation: CASSAGGTKQFF.